The rows below give T cell receptor beta chains drawn from one sample of a study of monozygotic twins with inflammatory bowel disease. TCRdb re-called the 5' RACE reads and catalogs CDR3 proteins one per entry, DNA excluded. The sample has around 450,000 distinct CDR3 sequences, and its top ten clones hold approximately 2.4%. Sequencing was carried out using blood. The receptors stem from a human donor with ulcerative colitis or Crohn's disease, or a healthy co-twin of an affected twin (not recorded which). Both conserved end residues are part of each CDR3. Fields, in order: V gene, J gene, CDR3 protein.

v_call: TRBV18; j_call: TRBJ1-2; cdr3_aa: CASSRGTGTANYGYTF
v_call: TRBV12-3/TRBV12-4; j_call: TRBJ2-7; cdr3_aa: CASCRQGTYEQYF
v_call: TRBV19; j_call: TRBJ2-1; cdr3_aa: CASSISIANEQFF
v_call: TRBV7-2; j_call: TRBJ2-5; cdr3_aa: CASSLVQGVQETQYF
v_call: TRBV27; j_call: TRBJ2-1; cdr3_aa: CASSLSRAGGGFGNEQFF
v_call: TRBV12-3/TRBV12-4; j_call: TRBJ1-1; cdr3_aa: CASSFPENTEAFF
v_call: TRBV6-1; j_call: TRBJ2-5; cdr3_aa: CASSRGQTDYQETQYF
v_call: TRBV7-9; j_call: TRBJ1-5; cdr3_aa: CASSEGGYSNQPQHF
v_call: TRBV5-1; j_call: TRBJ2-2; cdr3_aa: CASSLGVGTTGELFF
v_call: TRBV12-3/TRBV12-4; j_call: TRBJ1-2; cdr3_aa: CASSPGYGYTF
v_call: TRBV12-3/TRBV12-4; j_call: TRBJ1-2; cdr3_aa: CASSLPQRSYGYTF
v_call: TRBV14; j_call: TRBJ1-1; cdr3_aa: CASSQAYAGGGRTEAFF
v_call: TRBV20-1; j_call: TRBJ2-5; cdr3_aa: CSGKATELRETQYF
v_call: TRBV6-1; j_call: TRBJ2-2; cdr3_aa: CASSPGLETGELFF
v_call: TRBV19; j_call: TRBJ2-1; cdr3_aa: CASSKPRESNNEQFF
v_call: TRBV18; j_call: TRBJ2-7; cdr3_aa: CASSLYSGSTYEQYF
v_call: TRBV29-1; j_call: TRBJ2-1; cdr3_aa: CSVYTGTGALNEQFF
v_call: TRBV20-1; j_call: TRBJ2-1; cdr3_aa: CSATTGLAAPYNEQFF
v_call: TRBV12-3/TRBV12-4; j_call: TRBJ2-1; cdr3_aa: CASSPLARRIYNEQFF
v_call: TRBV19; j_call: TRBJ2-1; cdr3_aa: CASSISHLLPYNEQFF
v_call: TRBV4-3; j_call: TRBJ2-1; cdr3_aa: CASSQDWAPLGNEQFF
v_call: TRBV5-1; j_call: TRBJ1-6; cdr3_aa: CASSAGTGDSPLHF
v_call: TRBV7-2; j_call: TRBJ2-1; cdr3_aa: CASSLAKTGETDNEQFF
v_call: TRBV5-1; j_call: TRBJ2-1; cdr3_aa: CASSPVPPSYNEQFF
v_call: TRBV5-1; j_call: TRBJ2-2; cdr3_aa: CASSQGLPRTGELFF
v_call: TRBV29-1; j_call: TRBJ2-1; cdr3_aa: CSGSGRGNEQFF
v_call: TRBV25-1; j_call: TRBJ2-2; cdr3_aa: CASSSLTWNTGELFF
v_call: TRBV5-5; j_call: TRBJ1-4; cdr3_aa: CASSPDGHWEKLFF
v_call: TRBV29-1; j_call: TRBJ2-7; cdr3_aa: CSVEGGGSPDYEQYF
v_call: TRBV24-1; j_call: TRBJ2-3; cdr3_aa: CATSRLDTQYF
v_call: TRBV4-2; j_call: TRBJ1-1; cdr3_aa: CASSPGQGARSLLNTEAFF
v_call: TRBV19; j_call: TRBJ1-1; cdr3_aa: CASKQGGVTEAFF
v_call: TRBV11-2; j_call: TRBJ2-6; cdr3_aa: CASSLGGQGASGANVLTF
v_call: TRBV18; j_call: TRBJ2-4; cdr3_aa: CASSLETGAPAKNIQYF
v_call: TRBV7-2; j_call: TRBJ2-7; cdr3_aa: CASSSGTTGNEQYF
v_call: TRBV7-9; j_call: TRBJ1-1; cdr3_aa: CASFDDRNTEAFF
v_call: TRBV18; j_call: TRBJ1-5; cdr3_aa: CASSLSRGDGNQPQHF
v_call: TRBV7-9; j_call: TRBJ1-1; cdr3_aa: CASRDREGEAFF
v_call: TRBV30; j_call: TRBJ1-4; cdr3_aa: CAWSVGGSTNEKLFF
v_call: TRBV5-1; j_call: TRBJ1-1; cdr3_aa: CASSLGGALNTEAFF
v_call: TRBV18; j_call: TRBJ2-3; cdr3_aa: CASLGTDFSDTQYF
v_call: TRBV5-6; j_call: TRBJ2-1; cdr3_aa: CASASGGVQFF
v_call: TRBV19; j_call: TRBJ2-1; cdr3_aa: CASLRDGQGHNEQFF
v_call: TRBV4-2; j_call: TRBJ2-3; cdr3_aa: CASSQDRSTDTQYF
v_call: TRBV20-1; j_call: TRBJ2-7; cdr3_aa: CSASGQGPSDEQYF
v_call: TRBV29-1; j_call: TRBJ1-1; cdr3_aa: CSVEPGSANTEAFF
v_call: TRBV4-3; j_call: TRBJ2-7; cdr3_aa: CASSQDNEFSLYEQYF
v_call: TRBV12-3/TRBV12-4; j_call: TRBJ1-4; cdr3_aa: CASSMTGVNEKLFF
v_call: TRBV7-3; j_call: TRBJ2-2; cdr3_aa: CASSLEAGREELFF
v_call: TRBV11-2; j_call: TRBJ2-2; cdr3_aa: CASRPMGGSTGELFF
v_call: TRBV7-2; j_call: TRBJ2-1; cdr3_aa: CASSPRGGSQGDEQFF
v_call: TRBV6-5; j_call: TRBJ2-3; cdr3_aa: CASSYVGDRKDTQYF
v_call: TRBV29-1; j_call: TRBJ2-7; cdr3_aa: CSVESQGESYEQYF
v_call: TRBV6-1; j_call: TRBJ1-4; cdr3_aa: CASRPNTGAEDEKLFF
v_call: TRBV5-1; j_call: TRBJ2-7; cdr3_aa: CASSGGELPYEQYF
v_call: TRBV29-1; j_call: TRBJ1-4; cdr3_aa: CSVVEEPWSDATNEKLFF
v_call: TRBV5-4; j_call: TRBJ2-7; cdr3_aa: CASSSQGGTYEQYF